Each of the 20 T cell receptor beta chains below was sequenced from the same sample in a study of CD8 T cells in ankylosing spondylitis. MiXCR, run by TCRdb on the 5' RACE reads, gives a single entry per CDR3 protein. The profile shows under 200,000 distinct CDR3 sequences, approximately 10% of them singletons. Sample: blood, either unsorted or a sorted T cell fraction (not recorded which). These receptors were taken from a male donor with ankylosing spondylitis or in good health (not recorded which).

This clonotype was picked up many times. V is TRBV6-1 and J is TRBJ1-5; TRBD1 is a possible D gene (6 bases). The germline V and J ends were trimmed by 9 bases and 6 bases, with 21 bases remaining between them. This CDR3 spans 15 amino acids. The germline V gene has CDR1 MNHNS and CDR2 SASEGT. Written as DNA, the CDR3 is TGTGCCAGTCAGCCCTCGGGGGGCTCAGGTCAGCCCCAGCATTTT. As protein: CASQPSGGSGQPQHF.

This clonotype was counted at least ten times. The V gene is TRBV3-1, the J gene TRBJ2-1, with 12 bases aligning to TRBD2. Germline-derived CDR1 and CDR2 are LGHDT and YNNKEL (reference sequence). The CDR3 runs 13 residues. With V trimmed by 3 bases and J by 14 bases, 5 bases remained unmatched. The CDR3 loop is CASSQETSGRKFF. The DNA of the CDR3 is TGTGCCAGCAGCCAGGAAACTAGCGGGAGGAAGTTCTTC.

This clonotype was picked up many times. The chain uses TRBV15 and TRBJ1-1; D call uncertain. Germline CDR1 and CDR2: LNHNV and YYDKDF (reference sequence). Trimming stripped 0 bases from V and 1 base from J, with 3 bases between. The CDR3 has 13 residues. CDR3 region: CATSRDGNTEAFF. CDR3 sequence (DNA): TGTGCCACCAGCAGAGATGGGAACACTGAAGCTTTCTTT.

This clonotype was picked up many times. V is TRBV7-9 and J is TRBJ2-7, with 8 bases that match TRBD1. V shed 8 bases, J shed 4 bases, and the junction held 10 bases outside the gene matches. From germline, CDR1 is SEHNR and CDR2 FQNEAQ (reference sequence). The length of the CDR3 is 14 residues. CDR3 protein: CASGQGTVFYEQYF. CDR3 nucleotide sequence: TGTGCCAGCGGACAGGGAACAGTATTTTACGAGCAGTACTTC.

This clonotype was observed at least ten times. The chain employs TRBV10-3 and TRBJ1-2; D is possibly TRBD1 (6 bases). The V gene's germline CDR1 is ENHRY and CDR2 SYGVKD. The CDR3 is 14 residues long. V lost 3 bases, J lost 4 bases, and 12 bases lay in between. CDR3 residues: CAISEGGQLYGYTF. For the CDR3, the DNA is TGTGCCATCAGTGAAGGGGGACAACTCTATGGCTACACCTTC.

This clonotype was seen repeatedly, ten times or more. The chain uses TRBV5-1 and TRBJ2-3; TRBD2 agrees at 9 bases. CDR3 length: 16 residues. V was clipped by 0 bases and J by 4 bases; unmatched bases: 6. Germline V CDR1 and CDR2: SGHRS, YFSETQ. The CDR3 is CASSLDGGGAADTQYF. Here the CDR3 DNA reads TGCGCCAGCAGCTTGGATGGCGGGGGGGCCGCAGATACGCAGTATTTT. Together with reference TRBV5-1 and TRBJ2-3, the CDR3 gives the full variable domain: KAGVTQTPRYLIKTRGQQVTLSCSPISGHRSVSWYQQTPGQGLQFLFEYFSETQRNKGNFPGRFSGRQFSNSRSEMNVSTLELGDSALYLCASSLDGGGAADTQYFGPGTRLTVL.

This clonotype was detected a few times. This rearrangement joins TRBV6-1 to TRBJ1-2, with D unresolved. The ends were cut back, 0 bases at V and 5 bases at J, with 7 bases in the middle. This CDR3 region has 13 residues. Germline loops: CDR1 MNHNS, CDR2 SASEGT. The chain's CDR3 is CASSEAARYGYTF. CDR3 DNA sequence: TGTGCCAGCAGTGAAGCAGCTAGGTATGGCTACACCTTC.

In this sample, this clonotype turned up many times. The chain has TRBV24-1 and TRBJ2-3, with TRBD2 as a possible D gene (6 bases). The length of the CDR3 is 17 residues. From germline, CDR1 is KGHDR and CDR2 SFDVKD. Trimming pared 2 bases from V and 7 bases from J, leaving 21 bases between. CDR3: CATSDSPTSHQPNTQYF. For the CDR3, the DNA is TGTGCCACCAGTGATTCGCCGACTAGTCACCAGCCCAATACGCAGTATTTT.

This clonotype was observed many times. The genes are TRBV10-1 and TRBJ2-1; D not certain. The germline V gene encodes CDR1 WNHNN and CDR2 SYGVQD (reference sequence). V was cut by 3 bases and J by 8 bases, with 5 bases left in between. The CDR3 is made up of 11 amino acids. The CDR3 region has the DNA TGCGCCAGCAGTGAAGCCCATGAGCAGTTCTTC. Its protein is CASSEAHEQFF.

A note on this clonotype: A clone one base away is much larger, so this may be a read error. The chain has TRBV29-1 and TRBJ2-7, with a weak D call TRBD1 (5 bases). Germline-derived CDR1 and CDR2 are SQVTM and ANQGSEA. The CDR3 is 11 amino acids. CDR3 nucleotides: TGCAACGTACGCGACAGTGACGAGCAGTACTTC. Protein: CNVRDSDEQYF.

This clonotype was recorded many times. The chain combines TRBV12-3 or TRBV12-4 with TRBJ2-1; TRBD1 matches at 10 bases. The J segment lost 7 bases and the V segment lost 1 base, leaving 7 bases of the junction unmatched. This CDR3 comprises 16 residues. CDR3 bases: TGTGCCAGCAGTTTAGGACAGGGGGCGAATCTTAATGAGCAGTTCTTC. Translated, it gives CASSLGQGANLNEQFF.

Here the CDR3 DNA reads TGCGCCACTAAACAGGGGGCTGAAGATACGCAGTATTTT. Translation: CATKQGAEDTQYF. This chain connects TRBV5-1 to TRBJ2-3; 9 bases align to TRBD1. Germline CDR1 is SGHRS and CDR2 is YFSETQ. This CDR3 contains 13 residues. V lost 9 bases and J lost 5; bases outside the gene matches: 7. Based on the CDR3 plus reference TRBV5-1 and TRBJ2-3, the full variable domain is KAGVTQTPRYLIKTRGQQVTLSCSPISGHRSVSWYQQTPGQGLQFLFEYFSETQRNKGNFPGRFSGRQFSNSRSEMNVSTLELGDSALYLCATKQGAEDTQYFGPGTRLTVL.

This clonotype was recorded many times. The chain employs TRBV7-8 and TRBJ1-5, with 12 bases aligning to TRBD1. Germline-derived CDR1 and CDR2 are SGHVS and FQNEAQ. V was pared by 3 bases and J by 6 bases, with 6 bases of the junction left unmatched. The CDR3 runs 16 residues. The CDR3 loop reads CASSLGTGGASQPQHF. CDR3 nucleotide sequence: TGTGCCAGCAGCTTGGGGACAGGGGGCGCGTCTCAGCCCCAGCATTTT.

This clonotype was picked up many times. The chain links TRBV7-8 to TRBJ2-7, with 10 bases aligning to TRBD1. V was pared by 4 bases and J by 6 bases, with 9 bases of the junction left unmatched. The CDR3 contains 15 residues. Germline CDR1 and CDR2: SGHVS and FQNEAQ. The CDR3 loop is CASSSGTGVLGEQYF. The CDR3 coding sequence is TGTGCCAGCAGCTCCGGGACAGGGGTTCTGGGCGAGCAGTACTTC. The full variable domain, rest sourced from reference TRBV7-8 and TRBJ2-7, is GAGVSQSPRYKVAKRGQDVALRCDPISGHVSLFWYQQALGQGPEFLTYFQNEAQLDKSGLPSDRFFAERPEGSVSTLKIQRTQQEDSAVYLCASSSGTGVLGEQYFGPGTRLTVT.

This clonotype showed up many times. The chain carries TRBV12-3 or TRBV12-4 and TRBJ2-1, with D perhaps TRBD2 (6 bases). V lost 1 base and J 1 base, leaving 11 bases between the germline ends. This CDR3 spans 16 amino acids. Here the CDR3 DNA reads TGTGCCAGCAGTTTAGGGGCCGGGAGTTCCTACAATGAGCAGTTCTTC. Translation gives CASSLGAGSSYNEQFF.

This clonotype was seen at least ten times. J is TRBJ2-2 and V is TRBV6-1; D is ambiguous. The V end was cut by 5 bases, the J end by 6 bases, with 10 bases between. Germline CDR1 reads MNHNS; CDR2 reads SASEGT. The CDR3 runs 13 residues. CDR3: CASSLQRAGELFF. In nucleotides, the CDR3 is TGTGCCAGCAGTCTTCAGCGAGCCGGGGAGCTGTTTTTT.

Only a few counts were recorded for this clonotype. The genes are TRBV5-1 and TRBJ1-2; D possibly corresponds to TRBD1 (6 bases). The ends were cut back, 1 base at V and 3 bases at J, with 16 bases in the middle. The CDR3 length is 16 residues. CDR1 and CDR2 from the germline V gene are SGHRS and YFSETQ. The CDR3 protein is CASSLRGGYEHYGYTF. In DNA form, the CDR3 reads TGCGCCAGCAGCTTGCGTGGGGGCTACGAGCACTATGGCTACACCTTC.

This clonotype came up many times. This chain uses TRBV29-1 with TRBJ1-4; 9 bases agree with TRBD1. The CDR3 sequence is 15 residues long. Per germline, CDR1 SQVTM and CDR2 ANQGSEA. V gave up 0 bases and J gave up 5 bases; unmatched junction bases: 4. The CDR3 DNA reads as TGCAGCGTTGAAGACGCCGGGACAGGGAATGAAAAACTGTTTTTT. Protein product: CSVEDAGTGNEKLFF.

This sequence joins TRBV11-1 and TRBJ2-6, with D maybe TRBD2 (6 bases). Germline lookup yields CDR1 SGHAT and CDR2 FQDESV (reference sequence). V gave up 5 bases and J gave up 1 base, with 18 bases separating them. This CDR3 contains 18 residues. CDR3 nucleotides: TGTGCCAGCAGCCCAACCGGGGGATACCGGTCTGGGGCCAACGTCCTGACTTTC. Translating it yields CASSPTGGYRSGANVLTF.

The chain employs TRBV7-2 and TRBJ1-1, with D hard to call. Germline lookup yields CDR1 SGHTA and CDR2 FQGNSA. The CDR3 is 15 amino acids. The V end lost 1 base, the J end lost 1 base, and 10 bases lay between the germline ends. DNA of the CDR3: TGTGCCAGCAGCTTAGAGAGTGGATGGAACACTGAAGCTTTCTTT. This encodes CASSLESGWNTEAFF.